Many counts were recorded for the clone carrying this TCR beta chain. Antigen specificity is unknown. The read ends 3 residues early relative to the CDR3; the germline J gene fills the gap. From germline, CDR1 is SGHDT and CDR2 YYEEEE. This CDR3 is 15 amino acids long. V lost 4 bases and J lost 8; bases outside the gene matches: 10. This sample is drawn from a study of T cell clonality in common variable immunodeficiency. Equal genomic DNA amounts from CVID and control samples were sequenced. Some clones are missing from TCRdb's copy, which holds only in-frame ones; the method was immunoSEQ multiplex PCR. This repertoire lists tens of thousands of clones without singletons; about 13% sits in the top ten. Study-level results: In common variable immunodeficiency, TCR beta chains reportedly carried fewer deletions and N-nucleotide insertions. CVID patient heterogeneity limited repertoire-clinical complication correlations.

V and J are TRBV5-6 and TRBJ1-5, with TRBD1 matching over 9 bases. This sequence was found in a person between 18 and 70 years old in good health. The sequencing input was peripheral blood mononuclear cells. This CDR3 is CASSIRDRAFEPQHF. Incomplete CDR3 DNA: TGTGCCAGCAGCATCCGGGACAGGGCCTTTGAGCCC.